In this sample, the clone carrying this TCR beta chain turned up many times. Together with a sample-barcoded 5' primer, a J-beta primer mix was included in a second PCR lasting about 7 to 11 cycles. TCRdb redid the calling of the 5' RACE reads with MiXCR, one entry per CDR3 protein. Of 1.5 million or so distinct CDR3 sequences listed, about 40% were seen once; the top ten hold roughly 7.9%. The data belong to a study of blood T cells in healthy people across ages. As for the study in general: There was about one barcoded beta molecule captured by template switching per two T cells.

The CDR3 length is 14 residues. The germline V gene encodes CDR1 MNHNS and CDR2 SASEGT. V shed 1 base and J shed 4 bases, with 8 bases lying between them. The TCR sequence derives from a young woman in good health. The J gene is TRBJ1-5, the V gene TRBV6-1, with unresolved D. Sequenced input: blood. Here the CDR3 DNA reads TGTGCCAGCAGTGAAGGGGGAGGGAATCAGCCCCAGCATTTT. Encoded protein: CASSEGGGNQPQHF.